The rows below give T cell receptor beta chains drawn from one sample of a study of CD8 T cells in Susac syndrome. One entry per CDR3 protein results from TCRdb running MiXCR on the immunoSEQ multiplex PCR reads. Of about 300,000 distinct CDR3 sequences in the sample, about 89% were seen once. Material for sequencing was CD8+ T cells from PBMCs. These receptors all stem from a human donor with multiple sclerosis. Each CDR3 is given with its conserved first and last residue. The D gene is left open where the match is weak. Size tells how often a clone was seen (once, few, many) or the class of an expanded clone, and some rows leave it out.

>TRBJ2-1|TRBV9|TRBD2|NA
TGTGCCAGCAGCTACTCAGCGGGAGGGGTCAATGAGCAGTTCTTC
CASSYSAGGVNEQFF
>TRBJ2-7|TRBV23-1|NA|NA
TGCGCCAGCAGTCGGCAGGAAGATTACGAGCAGTACTTC
CASSRQEDYEQYF
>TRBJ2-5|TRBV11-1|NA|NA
TGTGCCAGCAGCTGGCACCGTTACCAAGAGACCCAGTACTTC
CASSWHRYQETQYF
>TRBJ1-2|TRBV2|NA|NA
TGTGCCACCCCCTTGGAGGAGGGGGGTGACTATGGCTACACCTTC
CATPLEEGGDYGYTF
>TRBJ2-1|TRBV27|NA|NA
TGTGCCAGCAGTTTCAGGGAGATGTCCTACAATGAGCAGTTCTTC
CASSFREMSYNEQFF
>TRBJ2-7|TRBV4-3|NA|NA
TGCGCCAGCAGCCAAGAGGGGGGGACAGAATATTACGAGCAGTACTTC
CASSQEGGTEYYEQYF
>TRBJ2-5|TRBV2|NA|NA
TGTGCCAGCAGGGACAACACCCAAGAGACCCAGTACTTC
CASRDNTQETQYF
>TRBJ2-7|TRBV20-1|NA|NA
TGCAGTGCTAGAGATCGTAGGAAGGCCCTCTCCTACGAGCAGTACTTC
CSARDRRKALSYEQYF
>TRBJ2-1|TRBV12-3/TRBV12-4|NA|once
TGTGCCAGCAGTTTAGCGGGAGAGAATGAGCAGTTCTTC
CASSLAGENEQFF
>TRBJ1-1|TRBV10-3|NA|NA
TGTGCCATCAAGGCGGGTGGTGAAGCTTTCTTT
CAIKAGGEAFF